The 18 T cell receptor beta chains in this list originate from one sample, sequenced in a study of technical replicates of blood from a handful of donors. Produced via immunoSEQ multiplex PCR; TCRdb's table is partial and in-frame only. The data show fewer than 95,000 clones, around 94% seen once. Sequenced: T cells isolated from PBMCs. The origin of the receptors is a human donor in good health.

The gene calls are TRBV2 and TRBJ2-7, with D unresolved. This CDR3 contains 12 residues. Trimming took 4 bases from V and 2 from J, leaving 6 bases between them. CDR1 and CDR2 (germline): SNHLY, FYNNEI. CDR3 sequence: CASSAVTYEQYF. The CDR3 DNA sequence: TGTGCCAGCAGTGCAGTAACCTACGAGCAGTACTTC.

This chain uses TRBV9 with TRBJ2-2, with TRBD2 matching 7 bases. The germline V gene encodes CDR1 SGDLS and CDR2 YYNGEE. This CDR3 is built from 14 residues. The junction had 4 bases not matched to a gene; V was cut back by 3 bases and J by 5 bases. The CDR3 DNA reads as TGTGCCAGCAGCGGAGGGAGGGGAACCGGGGAGCTGTTTTTT. This translates into CASSGGRGTGELFF.

The rearrangement links TRBV19 to TRBJ2-2; D remains unclear. Trimming took off 9 bases at V and 7 bases at J, with 6 bases between the two ends. Germline V gene data show CDR1 as LNHDA and CDR2 as SQIVND (reference sequence). CDR3 length: 10 amino acids. This CDR3 is CASRSGELFF. CDR3 nucleotide sequence: TGTGCCAGCCGTAGCGGGGAGCTGTTTTTT.

The chain links TRBV7-7 to TRBJ2-3; TRBD2 matches 9 bases. V shed 0 bases, J shed 4 bases, and the junction held 5 bases outside the gene matches. CDR1 and CDR2 from the germline V gene are SSHAT and FNYEAQ (reference sequence). There are 16 residues in the CDR3. The chain's CDR3 is CASSLARVAGADTQYF. The CDR3 nucleotides are TGTGCCAGCAGCTTAGCGCGTGTAGCGGGAGCAGATACGCAGTATTTT.

This chain connects TRBV13 to TRBJ2-7, with 8 bases identical to TRBD2. The CDR3 contains 16 residues. Germline trimming cut 2 bases from V and 2 bases from J; bases unmatched to any gene: 8. CDR1 and CDR2 from the germline V gene are PRHDT and FYEKMQ (reference sequence). CDR3 amino acids: CASSLPPGRVPYEQYF. The CDR3 region has the DNA TGTGCCAGCAGCTTACCCCCCGGGAGGGTTCCCTACGAGCAGTACTTC.

The rearrangement joins TRBV5-4 to TRBJ2-1; unclear D gene. Germline loops: CDR1 SGHNT, CDR2 YYREEE (reference sequence). This CDR3 is 15 amino acids long. The V gene lost 0 bases and the J gene lost 3 bases, with 10 bases spanning the gap. This CDR3 reads CASSLATKLYNEQFF. DNA for the CDR3: TGTGCCAGCAGCTTGGCTACGAAGCTCTACAATGAGCAGTTCTTC.

V is TRBV28 and J is TRBJ1-2; D is perhaps TRBD1 (5 bases). The CDR3 loop spans 15 amino acids. Germline CDR1 reads MDHEN; CDR2 reads SYDVKM. Trimming cost V 3 bases and J 4 bases, with 15 bases left between them. Here the CDR3 reads CASSFSPTGSYGYTF. CDR3 DNA sequence: TGTGCCAGCAGTTTCTCCCCCACAGGCTCCTATGGCTACACCTTC.

J is TRBJ2-1 and V is TRBV5-1; D perhaps matches TRBD2 (5 bases). Germline-derived CDR1 and CDR2 are SGHRS and YFSETQ. Trimming pared 4 bases from V and 0 bases from J, leaving 23 bases between. The CDR3 totals 19 residues. Written as DNA, the CDR3 is TGCGCCAGCAGCGACCTCGGACCAGGACTCAAAAACTCCTACAATGAGCAGTTCTTC. It codes for CASSDLGPGLKNSYNEQFF.

The chain has TRBV7-3 and TRBJ2-1; no firm D call. Germline values: CDR1 SGHTA, CDR2 FQGTGA. Trimming removed 1 base at V and 4 bases at J, with 11 bases between. The CDR3 spans 15 residues. CDR3 sequence reads: CASSLNSVSYNEQFF. In DNA, the CDR3 is TGTGCCAGCAGCTTAAATTCGGTATCGTACAATGAGCAGTTCTTC.

This chain connects TRBV12-5 to TRBJ2-4; 7 nucleotides match TRBD1. Per germline, CDR1 LGHNT and CDR2 FRNRAP. V lost 4 bases to trimming and J lost 0 bases; unmatched junction nucleotides: 12. This CDR3 region has 18 residues. The DNA for the CDR3 is TGTGCTAGTGGTTCGCCCTTCACAGGGGACGAAGCCAAAAACATTCAGTACTTC. Protein product: CASGSPFTGDEAKNIQYF.

This sequence joins TRBV11-3 and TRBJ2-2; 9 nucleotides align to TRBD1. The CDR3 sequence is 20 residues long. Germline V gene data show CDR1 as SGHNT and CDR2 as YENEEA. The V segment lost 4 bases and the J segment 2 bases; nucleotides outside the gene matches: 17. The CDR3 DNA sequence: TGTGCCAGCAGCTCCCCCGGGGACAGGGACCTTCGGCCAAACACCGGGGAGCTGTTTTTT. This encodes CASSSPGDRDLRPNTGELFF. The complete variable domain, with remaining parts taken from reference TRBV11-3 and TRBJ2-2, reads EAGVVQSPRYKIIEKKQPVAFWCNPISGHNTLYWYLQNLGQGPELLIRYENEEAVDDSQLPKDRFSAERLKGVDSTLKIQPAELGDSAVYLCASSSPGDRDLRPNTGELFFGEGSRLTVL.

The rearrangement joins TRBV9 to TRBJ1-2; the D gene is possibly TRBD1 (5 bases). The germline CDR1 and CDR2 sequences are SGDLS and YYNGEE. Trimming removed 3 bases at V and 0 bases at J, with 36 bases between. This CDR3 has 23 amino acids. This CDR3 reads CASSDTATSEIRQIPPPNYGYTF. CDR3 nucleotides: TGTGCCAGCAGCGATACAGCAACCTCGGAGATACGACAGATACCCCCCCCTAACTATGGCTACACCTTC.

The rearrangement uses TRBV27 and TRBJ2-1; 11 bases match TRBD2. The CDR3 has 16 amino acids. CDR1 is MNHEY, CDR2 SMNVEV, per germline (reference sequence). The V and J ends lost 6 bases and 5 bases, in that order; junction bases with no gene match: 9. The CDR3 sequence: CASSPTPGLADNEQFF. Written as DNA, the CDR3 is TGTGCCAGCAGCCCGACCCCGGGACTAGCGGACAATGAGCAGTTCTTC.

V and J are TRBV19 and TRBJ1-1; D may be TRBD1 (5 bases). The germline V gene has CDR1 LNHDA and CDR2 SQIVND (reference sequence). CDR3 length equals 13 residues. Trimming took off 3 bases at V and 4 bases at J, with 9 bases between the two ends. CDR3 protein: CASSILGGTEAFF. The CDR3 nucleotides read TGTGCCAGTAGTATCCTGGGGGGCACTGAAGCTTTCTTT.

The gene calls are TRBV5-4 and TRBJ2-5; 8 nucleotides agree with TRBD1. Germline lookup yields CDR1 SGHNT and CDR2 YYREEE (reference sequence). Trimming removed 4 bases from V and 5 bases from J; junction bases left unmatched: 10. This CDR3 has 15 residues. As DNA, the CDR3 is TGTGCCAGCAGCATCGGGACAGGAGGATCGGAGACCCAGTACTTC. Its translation is CASSIGTGGSETQYF.

This clone was observed a single time. The gene calls are TRBV7-8 and TRBJ1-3; TRBD1 is a possible D gene (5 bases). CDR3 length: 14 residues. V lost 3 bases and J 2 bases, leaving 8 bases between the germline ends. CDR1 is SGHVS, CDR2 FQNEAQ, per germline. DNA of the CDR3: TGTGCCAGCAGCTTCTCCAGGGCTGGAAACACCATATATTTT. As protein: CASSFSRAGNTIYF.

The rearrangement links TRBV11-3 to TRBJ1-2; a weak D match, TRBD1 (5 bases). This CDR3 contains 13 residues. Trimming took off 6 bases at V and 0 bases at J, with 8 bases between the two ends. Germline loops: CDR1 SGHNT, CDR2 YENEEA. In nucleotides, the CDR3 is TGTGCCAGCAGACAGGTTCCTAACTATGGCTACACCTTC. This codes for CASRQVPNYGYTF.

This chain links TRBV13 with TRBJ2-7; 10 bases are shared with TRBD1. Germline V gives CDR1 PRHDT, CDR2 FYEKMQ (reference sequence). Losses at the gene ends were 1 base for V and 0 bases for J; bases not matched to a gene: 6. The CDR3 has 17 residues. Here the CDR3 reads CASSLDAGQGSSYEQYF. In nucleotides, the CDR3 is TGTGCCAGCAGCTTAGATGCGGGACAGGGGAGCTCCTACGAGCAGTACTTC.